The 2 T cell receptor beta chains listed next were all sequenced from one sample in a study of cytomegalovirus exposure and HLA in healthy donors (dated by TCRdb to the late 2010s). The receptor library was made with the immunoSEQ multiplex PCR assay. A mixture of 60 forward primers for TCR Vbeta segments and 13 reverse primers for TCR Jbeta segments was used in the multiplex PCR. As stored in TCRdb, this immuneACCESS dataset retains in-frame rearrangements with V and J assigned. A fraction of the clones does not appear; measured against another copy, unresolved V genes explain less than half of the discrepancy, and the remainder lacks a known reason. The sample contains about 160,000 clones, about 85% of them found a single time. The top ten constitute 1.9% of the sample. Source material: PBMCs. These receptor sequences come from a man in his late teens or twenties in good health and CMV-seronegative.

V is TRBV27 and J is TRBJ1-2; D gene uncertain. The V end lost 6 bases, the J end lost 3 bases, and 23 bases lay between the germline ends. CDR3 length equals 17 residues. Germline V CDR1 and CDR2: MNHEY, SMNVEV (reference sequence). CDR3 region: CASRAPLAAESHYGYTF. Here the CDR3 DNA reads TGTGCCAGCAGAGCCCCTCTGGCGGCAGAATCCCACTATGGCTACACCTTC.

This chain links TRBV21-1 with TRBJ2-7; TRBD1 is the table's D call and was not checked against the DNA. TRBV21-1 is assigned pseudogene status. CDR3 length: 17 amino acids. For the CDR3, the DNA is TGTGCCAGCAGCAAAAGTAGGGGCAGGGGCTATACCTACGAGCAGTACTTC. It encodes CASSKSRGRGYTYEQYF.